One and the same sample provided the 24 T cell receptor beta chains below, sequenced in a study of blood T cell repertoires in COVID-19. The table came from immunoSEQ multiplex PCR; TCRdb's copy has only in-frame clones and leaves some out. The table has 120,000 to 150,000 clones, more than 75% seen once. Sequencing was performed on peripheral blood. Receptor source: a human donor with acute or convalescent COVID-19. The donor label of this sample is uncertain.

J is TRBJ1-1 and V is TRBV3-1 (or the pseudogene TRBV3-2); D is perhaps TRBD1 (6 bases). The CDR3 length is 16 residues. Trimming took 2 bases from V and 7 from J, leaving 20 bases between them. The germline V gene encodes CDR1 LGHDT and CDR2 YNNKEL (reference sequence). CDR3 loop: CASSQSGGWGRGEAFF. As DNA, the CDR3 is TGTGCCAGCAGCCAAAGCGGGGGGTGGGGGCGCGGTGAAGCTTTCTTT.

This sequence joins TRBV5-4 and TRBJ2-5; 8 bases agree with TRBD1. The germline CDR1 and CDR2 sequences are SGHNT and YYREEE (reference sequence). The CDR3 length is 14 residues. V was pared by 0 bases and J by 5 bases, with 3 bases of the junction left unmatched. CDR3 coding DNA: TGTGCCAGCAGCTTGGCAGGGGGCGGGGAGACCCAGTACTTC. It specifies CASSLAGGGETQYF.

The chain recombines TRBV27 with TRBJ1-2; 8 nucleotides agree with TRBD1. The V and J ends lost 4 bases and 7 bases, in that order; junction bases with no gene match: 5. Germline V CDR1 and CDR2: MNHEY, SMNVEV (reference sequence). The CDR3 length is 13 residues. The CDR3 reads CASSSQGATGYTF. Written as DNA, the CDR3 is TGTGCCAGCAGTTCGCAGGGGGCGACTGGCTACACCTTC.

The J gene is TRBJ1-1, the V gene TRBV18; D gene ambiguous. V lost 3 bases, J lost 1 base, and 15 bases lay in between. This CDR3 has 16 amino acids. Germline CDR1 KGHSH, CDR2 LQKENI. The CDR3 coding sequence is TGTGCCAGCTCACCTATTGGTCAGTTTGGGAACACTGAAGCTTTCTTT. This translates into CASSPIGQFGNTEAFF.

The chain employs TRBV16 and TRBJ1-1, with a tentative D call TRBD1 (5 bases). The V gene lost 0 bases and the J gene lost 0 bases, with 20 bases spanning the gap. This CDR3 has 19 residues. Germline-derived CDR1 and CDR2 are KGHSY and FQNENV. CDR3 sequence reads: CASSQSRILLSRVNTEAFF. The DNA of the CDR3 is TGTGCCAGCAGCCAATCTCGAATCCTTCTCTCCAGGGTGAACACTGAAGCTTTCTTT.

V is TRBV6-1 and J is TRBJ2-4; 13 bases line up with TRBD2. The V segment lost 4 bases and the J segment 1 base; nucleotides outside the gene matches: 13. Germline-derived CDR1 and CDR2 are MNHNS and SASEGT. This CDR3 contains 20 residues. In nucleotides, the CDR3 is TGTGCCAGCAGTGTCTCCGGACTAGCGGGGGATGTGAAGGCCAAAAACATTCAGTACTTC. Its protein product is CASSVSGLAGDVKAKNIQYF.

For this clone: This specimen includes other DNA sequences encoding the same CDR3. V usage is TRBV29-1 and J usage is TRBJ1-1, with 8 bases lining up with TRBD1. Unmatched junction bases numbered 4, after V lost 7 bases and J lost 0 bases. CDR1 and CDR2 (germline): SQVTM, ANQGSEA. The CDR3 has 13 amino acids. The CDR3 DNA sequence: TGCAGCGGACGACAGGGGATGAACACTGAAGCTTTCTTT. Translating it yields CSGRQGMNTEAFF.

This chain joins TRBV4-2 and TRBJ1-2, with D perhaps TRBD1 (6 bases). The CDR3 spans 17 residues. V lost 0 bases, J lost 5 bases, and 19 bases lay in between. Germline CDR1 reads LGHNA; CDR2 reads YNFKEQ. This CDR3 is CASSQDATGFPSYGYTF. The CDR3 nucleotides are TGTGCCAGCAGCCAAGACGCGACAGGTTTCCCTTCTTATGGCTACACCTTC.

J is TRBJ2-3 and V is TRBV5-1, with D tentatively TRBD1 (6 bases). V was pared by 0 bases and J by 4 bases, with 15 bases between. The CDR3 extends over 16 amino acids. The V gene's germline CDR1 is SGHRS and CDR2 YFSETQ. CDR3: CASSLDRARSADTQYF. The CDR3 nucleotides read TGCGCCAGCAGCTTGGACAGGGCGCGTAGCGCAGATACGCAGTATTTT.

The chain couples TRBV29-1 to TRBJ1-2; D may be TRBD1 (5 bases). There are 13 residues in the CDR3. CDR1 SQVTM and CDR2 ANQGSEA come from the germline V gene. Deletions cut 1 base from V and 4 bases from J, with 10 bases between. CDR3 amino acids: CSVEGTGIYGYTF. CDR3 bases: TGCAGCGTTGAAGGAACAGGAATCTATGGCTACACCTTC.

With respect to this clone: Other DNA sequences in this specimen translate into the identical CDR3. The rearrangement links TRBV5-1 to TRBJ1-1; D gene ambiguous. This CDR3 has 13 amino acids. Germline V gene data show CDR1 as SGHRS and CDR2 as YFSETQ. V was cut by 0 bases and J by 1 base, with 4 bases left in between. CDR3 coding DNA: TGCGCCAGCAGCTTGGCAGGGAACACTGAAGCTTTCTTT. Amino acid sequence: CASSLAGNTEAFF.

The genes are TRBV5-1 and TRBJ2-3; 7 bases are shared with TRBD1. The CDR3 loop spans 16 amino acids. The germline CDR1 and CDR2 sequences are SGHRS and YFSETQ. Trimming at V came to 4 bases and at J to 4 bases, leaving 12 bases not matched to a gene. CDR3 nucleotide sequence: TGCGCCAGCAGCCCGACAGGGTCGACTATCTCAGATACGCAGTATTTT. As protein: CASSPTGSTISDTQYF.

This chain joins TRBV19 and TRBJ2-7; tentative D call: TRBD1 (6 bases). The CDR3 extends over 13 amino acids. V was clipped by 5 bases and J by 9 bases, with 17 bases between them. Germline-derived CDR1 and CDR2 are LNHDA and SQIVND (reference sequence). In DNA form, the CDR3 reads TGTGCCAGTAGTCCTGGGACACGCGTCGGGCAGTACTTC. This encodes CASSPGTRVGQYF.

The chain carries TRBV10-3 and TRBJ2-1, with 10 bases fitting TRBD1. From germline, CDR1 is ENHRY and CDR2 SYGVKD. The length of the CDR3 is 22 residues. V trimming: 8 bases; J trimming: 2 bases; junction bases outside the gene matches: 27. CDR3 coding DNA: TGTGCCATCTCCTCCGGGACAGGGGTTCCCCGGTTTGCTAGCGGCACCTACAATGAGCAGTTCTTC. Translation: CAISSGTGVPRFASGTYNEQFF.

The chain uses TRBV4-3 and TRBJ1-1, with TRBD1 as a possible D gene (6 bases). V lost 4 bases to trimming and J lost 5 bases, with 17 bases between them. CDR1 and CDR2 from the germline V gene are LGHNA and YSLEER. The CDR3 covers 15 residues. This CDR3 reads CASSRKARGGTEAFF. In DNA form, the CDR3 reads TGCGCCAGCAGCCGAAAAGCCAGGGGAGGGACTGAAGCTTTCTTT.

The V and J genes are TRBV6-1 and TRBJ1-5; D unclear. Germline CDR1 and CDR2: MNHNS and SASEGT. Trimming removed 4 bases at V and 3 bases at J, with 16 bases between. This CDR3 region has 16 residues. CDR3 in DNA: TGTGCCAGCAGTGTGGGAGGGCTGGGTCACAATCAGCCCCAGCATTTT. Translating gives CASSVGGLGHNQPQHF.

CDR3 residues: CASSLQTGFSGNTIYF. The CDR3 DNA follows: TGTGCCAGCAGCTTGCAGACAGGGTTCTCTGGAAACACCATATATTTT. This sequence joins TRBV7-6 and TRBJ1-3, with 7 bases identical to TRBD1. V shed 3 bases and J 0 bases; nucleotides not matched to a gene: 5. This CDR3 is 16 amino acids long. CDR1 and CDR2 from the germline V gene are SGHVS and FNYEAQ.

The chain is built from TRBV19 and TRBJ2-3, with D perhaps matching TRBD1 (5 bases). Germline assignment: CDR1 LNHDA and CDR2 SQIVND (reference sequence). V lost 3 bases to trimming and J lost 6 bases, with 16 bases between them. The CDR3 consists of 15 residues. The CDR3: CASSILQGGSDTQYF. The CDR3 DNA sequence: TGTGCCAGTAGTATCCTCCAGGGTGGGTCGGATACGCAGTATTTT.

The chain combines TRBV19 with TRBJ1-5; 7 bases align to TRBD1. The ends lost 7 bases at V and 1 base at J; junction bases unmatched: 13. The germline V gene encodes CDR1 LNHDA and CDR2 SQIVND (reference sequence). The length of the CDR3 is 17 residues. The CDR3 DNA follows: TGTGCCAGTACGCTAATACACAGGGGTGTGAGCAATCAGCCCCAGCATTTT. Amino acids: CASTLIHRGVSNQPQHF. Variable domain in full (rest from reference TRBV19 and TRBJ1-5): DGGITQSPKYLFRKEGQNVTLSCEQNLNHDAMYWYRQDPGQGLRLIYYSQIVNDFQKGDIAEGYSVSREKKESFPLTVTSAQKNPTAFYLCASTLIHRGVSNQPQHFGDGTRLSIL.

The CDR3 coding sequence is TGCGCCAGCAGCCACCAACAGTTAAACTCTGGAAACACCATATATTTT. Amino acids: CASSHQQLNSGNTIYF. The gene calls are TRBV5-1 and TRBJ1-3; D call uncertain. The CDR3 has 16 amino acids. Germline V gene data show CDR1 as SGHRS and CDR2 as YFSETQ. The germline V and J ends were trimmed by 4 bases and 0 bases, with 14 bases remaining between them.

The J gene is TRBJ2-3, the V gene TRBV7-2, with D maybe TRBD2 (7 bases). Per the germline V gene, CDR1 is SGHTA and CDR2 is FQGNSA. The CDR3 extends over 17 amino acids. Trimming left V 2 bases short and J 3 bases short, with 18 bases between. The CDR3 coding sequence is TGTGCCAGCAGCTTACGAGGGGGGGTGTTCGGAACAGATACGCAGTATTTT. Encoded protein: CASSLRGGVFGTDTQYF.

This clone was picked up a small number of times. V and J are TRBV6-2 or TRBV6-3 and TRBJ2-1, with 9 bases lining up with TRBD2. This CDR3 region has 17 residues. CDR1 is MNHEY, CDR2 SVGEGT, per germline. J was trimmed by 3 bases and V by 0 bases; bases with no gene match: 6. This chain's CDR3 is CASSYSPTSGIYNEQFF. The CDR3 DNA sequence: TGTGCCAGCAGTTACTCCCCGACTAGCGGCATCTACAATGAGCAGTTCTTC.

At least ten counts were recorded for this clone. The chain uses TRBV12-3 or TRBV12-4 and TRBJ1-1, with a tentative D call TRBD1 (6 bases). Trimming shortened V by 5 bases and J by 4 bases, and 11 bases separated the two germline ends. The CDR3 totals 13 residues. The CDR3 region is CASSTGRVTEAFF. The DNA for the CDR3 is TGTGCCAGCAGTACAGGGCGGGTCACTGAAGCTTTCTTT.

This chain joins TRBV6-5 and TRBJ1-5; D unclear. Germline values: CDR1 MNHEY, CDR2 SVGAGI. CDR3 length: 13 residues. Trimming cost V 6 bases and J 0 bases, with 6 bases left between them. For the CDR3, the DNA is TGTGCCAGCAGGCGTGTTAGCAATCAGCCCCAGCATTTT. It is translated as CASRRVSNQPQHF.